The rows below give T cell receptor beta chains drawn from one sample of a study of shared clonotypes between healthy human individuals. Assay: immunoSEQ multiplex PCR; the TCRdb copy retains only in-frame clones and omits some. The sample comprises approximately 720,000 clones, roughly nine tenths of which are singletons, and approximately 25% rests with the top ten. The sequenced material came from naive CD8+ T cells sorted from blood. These receptors originate from a man younger than 40 in good health. CDR3s include the opening cysteine and the closing phenylalanine or tryptophan. A D gene is named only where the DNA matches it firmly. Part of the rows lack a size; the others show once, few, many or a class for expanded clones.

v_call,clone_size,j_call,d_call,cdr3_nt,cdr3_aa
TRBV7-9,.,TRBJ2-1,.,TGTGCCGCCCGACGCGGCGATGAGCAGTTCTTC,CAARRGDEQFF
TRBV5-6,.,TRBJ2-7,.,TGTGCCAGCAGCTTGGGCAGTTCCTACGAGCAGTACTTC,CASSLGSSYEQYF
TRBV27,.,TRBJ1-1,.,TGTGCCAGCAGTGCGGGGGTACTGAACACTGAAGCTTTCTTT,CASSAGVLNTEAFF
TRBV6-1,.,TRBJ1-6,.,TGTGCCAGCAGTGAAGTGTCACCCCTCCACTTT,CASSEVSPLHF
TRBV27,.,TRBJ2-3,TRBD2,TGTGCCAGCAGTCCCCGGACTAGCGGGAGGGCTTACATGCCAGATACGCAGTATTTT,CASSPRTSGRAYMPDTQYF
TRBV27,.,TRBJ2-2,.,TGTGCCAGCAGCCCGGCCAGGGCAAACACCGGGGAGCTGTTTTTT,CASSPARANTGELFF
TRBV6-1,many,TRBJ2-7,.,TGTGCCAGCAGTGAAGGAGACGGCTCCTACGAGCAGTACTTC,CASSEGDGSYEQYF
TRBV7-8,.,TRBJ2-1,.,TGTGCCAGCAGCCAGCGGGCGGCCTACAATGAGCAGTTCTTC,CASSQRAAYNEQFF
TRBV10-2,once,TRBJ2-5,.,TGCGCCAGCGAGGGGGGAGAGACCCAGTACTTC,CASEGGETQYF
TRBV18,.,TRBJ1-2,TRBD1,TGTGCCAGCTCACCACCGGACAGGGGCGGAACGGGTGGCTACACCTTC,CASSPPDRGGTGGYTF
TRBV2,.,TRBJ2-5,.,TGTGCCAGCAGTGAGGCGGAATTGGGCCAAGAGACCCAGTACTTC,CASSEAELGQETQYF
TRBV29-1,.,TRBJ1-1,.,TGCAGCGTTTATACCGGGTTTGAAGCTTTCTTT,CSVYTGFEAFF
TRBV5-1,.,TRBJ2-7,TRBD2,TGCGCCAGCAGCTTGGGGACTAGCGGGAAGGTCACCTACGAGCAGTACTTC,CASSLGTSGKVTYEQYF
TRBV7-9,.,TRBJ1-3,.,TGTGCCAGCAGCTTAGGCGGTGGAAACACCATATATTTT,CASSLGGGNTIYF
TRBV11-2,few,TRBJ2-7,.,TGTGCCAGCCGTCACCCGGGTGCCTACTACGAGCAGTACTTC,CASRHPGAYYEQYF
TRBV4-2,.,TRBJ1-2,TRBD1,TGTGCCAGCAGCCAAGGGGACAGTCATGGCTACACCTTC,CASSQGDSHGYTF
TRBV10-3,.,TRBJ2-2,.,TGTGCCATCAGTGGATTAGGTTATGGCACCGGGGAGCTGTTTTTT,CAISGLGYGTGELFF
TRBV11-2,.,TRBJ2-1,.,TGTGCCAGCAGCTTAGATCTTGGTGGGGCGAACAATGAGCAGTTCTTC,CASSLDLGGANNEQFF
TRBV6-1,.,TRBJ2-1,TRBD1,TGTGCCAGCAGTGTGGGGACAGGGCAAAATGAGCAGTTCTTC,CASSVGTGQNEQFF
TRBV7-9,.,TRBJ2-1,TRBD2,TGTGCCAGCAGCCCCCCGACTAGCGCGAAATACAATGAGCAGTTCTTC,CASSPPTSAKYNEQFF
TRBV10-1,.,TRBJ2-3,.,TGCGCCAGCAGTCGAAGAGCGGTCCTAGATACGCAGTATTTT,CASSRRAVLDTQYF
TRBV7-9,.,TRBJ2-7,TRBD1,TGTGCCAGCAGCTTTCGGACAGGGGGCAAGTACGAGCAGTACTTC,CASSFRTGGKYEQYF
TRBV11-3,.,TRBJ2-3,.,TGTGCCAGCAGCCCAGGGGGGACAGATACGCAGTATTTT,CASSPGGTDTQYF
TRBV5-6,.,TRBJ2-7,.,TGTGCCAGCAGCTTGGCGGCAGGGGTTTACGAGCAGTACTTC,CASSLAAGVYEQYF
TRBV28,.,TRBJ2-1,.,TGTGCCAGCAGCGCGAGACCGGGGCCTCAGTTCTTC,CASSARPGPQFF
TRBV2,once,TRBJ2-7,TRBD2,TGTGCCAGCAGTATTAGCGGGCCCCGGTCGGGCGAGCAGTACTTC,CASSISGPRSGEQYF
TRBV4-1,once,TRBJ2-3,TRBD2,TGCGCCAGCAGCCTATCACCGGGACTAAGCACAGATACGCAGTATTTT,CASSLSPGLSTDTQYF
TRBV5-1,.,TRBJ2-7,.,TGCGCCAGCAGCTTTGTCAACAGGGCGAGGGACGAGCAGTACTTC,CASSFVNRARDEQYF
TRBV27,.,TRBJ1-2,.,TGTGCCAGCAGTTATCTGGGGACCTATGGCTACACCTTC,CASSYLGTYGYTF
TRBV7-9,.,TRBJ2-7,TRBD1,TGTGCCAGCAGCCCTACCGGGACAGCGGACTACGAGCAGTACTTC,CASSPTGTADYEQYF
TRBV6-1,.,TRBJ1-5,TRBD1,TGTGCCAGCTCCCCCAGGGACAGGGGTAGTCAGCCCCAGCATTTT,CASSPRDRGSQPQHF
TRBV7-3,.,TRBJ2-1,TRBD2,TGTGCCAGCAGCTTATTGGGACTAGCGGCCCTGGGGTACCCATACAATGAGCAGTTCTTC,CASSLLGLAALGYPYNEQFF
TRBV27,.,TRBJ2-7,.,TGTGCCAGCAGTTTCTCGGGCGGGGAAAGACCCTACGAGCAGTACTTC,CASSFSGGERPYEQYF
TRBV7-6,once,TRBJ2-2,TRBD1,TGTGCCAGCAGCTTAGATCCCGGGACAGGGGGATCTGGGGAGCTGTTTTTT,CASSLDPGTGGSGELFF
TRBV7-9,.,TRBJ1-4,.,TGTGCCAGCAGCTTAGCCTCAGCGGGAGAAAAACTGTTTTTT,CASSLASAGEKLFF
TRBV27,.,TRBJ2-7,TRBD2,TGTGCCAGCAGTCGAGTAGGGACTAACTACGAGCAGTACTTC,CASSRVGTNYEQYF
TRBV30,.,TRBJ2-7,TRBD1,TGTGCCTGGAGCGGCGGGACAGGGACCTTCTACGAGCAGTACTTC,CAWSGGTGTFYEQYF
TRBV27,.,TRBJ1-3,.,TGTGCCAGCAGTCCTCGGGCCAGGGGAACCATATATTTT,CASSPRARGTIYF
TRBV4-2,.,TRBJ2-1,.,TGTGCCAGCAGCCAAGAGAGACAGCTCTACAATGAGCAGTTCTTC,CASSQERQLYNEQFF
TRBV7-2,.,TRBJ2-1,.,TGTGCCAGCAGCTTGGCCGGGACATCTTACAATGAGCAGTTCTTC,CASSLAGTSYNEQFF
TRBV7-8,.,TRBJ2-7,TRBD1,TGTGCCAGCAGCTGGGACAGGCTAGTCTACGAGCAGTACTTC,CASSWDRLVYEQYF
TRBV29-1,.,TRBJ2-7,.,TGCAGCGCGCAGGGTGGGGGACATCGCTCCTACGAGCAGTACTTC,CSAQGGGHRSYEQYF
TRBV27,.,TRBJ2-1,TRBD2,TGTGCCAGCAGTCCAAAGACGCGGGGACTAGTTAATGAGCAGTTCTTC,CASSPKTRGLVNEQFF
TRBV7-6,.,TRBJ1-1,.,TGTGCCAGCAGCTTACGTATGAACACTGAAGCTTTCTTT,CASSLRMNTEAFF
TRBV11-2,.,TRBJ2-1,.,TGTGCCAGCAGCCCAGGACAGACCTCCTACAATGAGCAGTTCTTC,CASSPGQTSYNEQFF